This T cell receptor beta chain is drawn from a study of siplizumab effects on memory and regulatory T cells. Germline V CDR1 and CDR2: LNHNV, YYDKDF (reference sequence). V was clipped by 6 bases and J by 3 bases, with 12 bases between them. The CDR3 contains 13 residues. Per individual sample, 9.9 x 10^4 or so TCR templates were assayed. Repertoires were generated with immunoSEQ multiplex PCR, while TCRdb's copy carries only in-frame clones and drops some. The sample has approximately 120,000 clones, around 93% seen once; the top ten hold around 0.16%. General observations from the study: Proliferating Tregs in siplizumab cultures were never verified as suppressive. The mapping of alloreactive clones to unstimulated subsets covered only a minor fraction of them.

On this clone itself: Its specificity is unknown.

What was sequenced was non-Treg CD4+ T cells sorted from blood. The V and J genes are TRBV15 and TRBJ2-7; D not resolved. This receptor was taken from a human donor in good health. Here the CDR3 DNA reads TGTGCCACCAGTTGGAACAGTTACTACGAGCAGTACTTC. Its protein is CATSWNSYYEQYF.